The rows below give T cell receptor beta chains drawn from one sample of a study of a mutant IDH1 vaccine in newly diagnosed glioma. These receptors lack a known antigen. The protocol was immunoSEQ multiplex PCR, while the TCRdb copy is restricted to in-frame clones and leaves out a portion. The sample consists of roughly 40,000 clones, approximately 83% of them appearing once. Sequencing used PBMCs, obtained from a glioma patient whose treatment included an IDH1 peptide vaccine. The origin of the receptors is a man aged 35-49 years with glioma. Both conserved end residues are part of each CDR3. A D gene is named only where the DNA matches it firmly. A clone size is listed for some rows: how often the clone was seen (once, few, many), or a class if it is expanded.

abundance	d_gene	v_gene	j_gene	CDR3aa	CDR3nt
-	TRBD1	TRBV9	TRBJ2-7	CASSPGRGQTYEQYF	TGTGCCAGCAGCCCTGGTAGGGGACAGACCTACGAGCAGTACTTC
-	-	TRBV7-9	TRBJ1-2	CASSSSGSSGLGYTF	TGTGCCAGCAGCTCCTCAGGGTCGTCGGGGCTTGGCTACACCTTC
-	-	TRBV9	TRBJ2-7	CASSVGVGQYEQYF	TGTGCCAGCAGCGTAGGGGTGGGGCAATACGAGCAGTACTTC
-	-	TRBV7-2	TRBJ2-7	CASSWTPSSHEQYF	TGTGCCAGCAGCTGGACACCATCCTCCCACGAGCAGTACTTC
-	TRBD1	TRBV28	TRBJ1-4	CASSPGTGVQKLFF	TGTGCCAGCAGTCCCGGGACAGGGGTCCAAAAACTGTTTTTT
-	-	TRBV19	TRBJ1-5	CASSIGGLQPQHF	TGTGCCAGTAGTATCGGAGGGCTTCAGCCCCAGCATTTT
-	-	TRBV4-1	TRBJ1-2	CASSPNSGLNYGYTF	TGCGCCAGCAGCCCCAACAGTGGACTTAACTATGGCTACACCTTC
-	-	TRBV4-1	TRBJ1-2	CASSQVSGVGAYGYTF	TGCGCCAGCAGCCAAGTTAGCGGAGTCGGCGCATATGGCTACACCTTC
-	-	TRBV5-6	TRBJ1-5	CASSLAGPSQPQHF	TGTGCCAGCAGCTTGGCCGGTCCCAGTCAGCCCCAGCATTTT
-	TRBD1	TRBV7-2	TRBJ1-2	CASSPRTGGYTF	TGTGCCAGCAGTCCGAGGACAGGTGGCTACACCTTC
-	-	TRBV6-6	TRBJ2-7	CASSSFPYLSYEQYF	TGTGCCAGCAGTTCCTTCCCCTACCTCTCCTACGAGCAGTACTTC
-	TRBD1	TRBV2	TRBJ2-3	CATETGGGTQYF	TGTGCCACTGAGACAGGGGGCGGTACGCAGTATTTT
-	-	TRBV27	TRBJ1-1	CASRLGGNAEAFF	TGTGCCAGCAGACTAGGAGGGAATGCTGAAGCTTTCTTT
-	-	TRBV4-1	TRBJ2-7	CASSQDRRVKQYF	TGCGCCAGCAGCCAAGATAGGAGGGTAAAGCAGTACTTC
-	-	TRBV5-1	TRBJ2-3	CASSLGYSVGDTQYF	TGCGCCAGCAGCTTAGGTTATAGCGTGGGAGATACGCAGTATTTT
-	TRBD1	TRBV28	TRBJ2-7	CASSRDSKSEQYF	TGTGCCAGCAGTCGGGACAGCAAGAGCGAGCAGTACTTC
few	TRBD1	TRBV25-1	TRBJ1-1	CASSEFRLGGGNTEAFF	TGTGCCAGCAGTGAATTTAGGTTAGGGGGCGGGAACACTGAAGCTTTCTTT
-	-	TRBV7-2	TRBJ1-2	CASTPVGVGYGYTF	TGTGCCAGCACCCCCGTCGGGGTTGGCTATGGCTACACCTTC
-	-	TRBV5-6	TRBJ2-7	CASSLMGTDEQYF	TGTGCCAGCAGCTTGATGGGGACGGACGAGCAGTACTTC
-	-	TRBV7-9	TRBJ1-4	CASSPQVDEKLFF	TGTGCCAGCAGCCCTCAGGTGGATGAAAAACTGTTTTTT
-	-	TRBV4-1	TRBJ2-1	CASSQDPPSASYNEQFF	TGCGCCAGCAGCCAAGATCCCCCTAGCGCCTCCTACAATGAGCAGTTCTTC
-	-	TRBV20-1	TRBJ2-6	CATPGANVLTF	TGCGCAACCCCGGGGGCCAACGTCCTGACTTTC